This T cell receptor (beta chain) was identified in a study of T-cell memory formation after mild COVID-19. General study findings and limits: CD8+ contracting clones occupied EMRA, while CD4+ ones occupied mainly CM and EM.

Using its own MiXCR run on the 5' RACE reads, TCRdb lists one record per CDR3 protein. The sample yields 450,000 to 650,000 distinct CDR3 sequences, roughly 22% seen once. The germline V gene encodes CDR1 SEHNR and CDR2 FQNEAQ (reference sequence). V lost 1 base to trimming and J lost 9 bases, with 16 bases between them. The CDR3 is made up of 15 amino acids. This clonotype appeared a single time. No antigen is known for it. This clonotype was obtained from an adult woman who had mild COVID-19 (a few samples of this study predate the infection). Cell type and time point are not known. The sequenced material came from PBMCs or a T cell subset sorted from them (not recorded which). The chain combines TRBV7-9 with TRBJ2-1; D is perhaps TRBD1 (5 bases). DNA of the CDR3: TGTGCCAGCAGCTTAGTTAGGGGTCCCAATGGTGAGCAGTTCTTC. It encodes CASSLVRGPNGEQFF.